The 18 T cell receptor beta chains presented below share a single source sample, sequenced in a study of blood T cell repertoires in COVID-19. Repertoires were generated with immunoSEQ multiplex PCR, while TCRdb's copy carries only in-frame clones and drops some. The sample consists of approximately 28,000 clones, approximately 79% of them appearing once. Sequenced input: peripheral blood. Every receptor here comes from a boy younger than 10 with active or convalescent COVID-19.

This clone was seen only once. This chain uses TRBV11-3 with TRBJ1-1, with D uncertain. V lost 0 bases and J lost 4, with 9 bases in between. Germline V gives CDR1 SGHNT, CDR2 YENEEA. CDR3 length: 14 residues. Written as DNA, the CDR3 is TGTGCCAGCAGCTTAGATGGTAGAGGCACTGAAGCTTTCTTT. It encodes CASSLDGRGTEAFF.

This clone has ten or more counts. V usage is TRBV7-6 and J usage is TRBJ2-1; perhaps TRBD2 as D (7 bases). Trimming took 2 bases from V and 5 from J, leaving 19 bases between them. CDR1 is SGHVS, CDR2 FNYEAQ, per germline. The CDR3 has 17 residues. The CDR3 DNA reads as TGTGCCAGCAGCTTAAGACAGGACGGGAGGTTCCACAATGAGCAGTTCTTC. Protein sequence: CASSLRQDGRFHNEQFF.

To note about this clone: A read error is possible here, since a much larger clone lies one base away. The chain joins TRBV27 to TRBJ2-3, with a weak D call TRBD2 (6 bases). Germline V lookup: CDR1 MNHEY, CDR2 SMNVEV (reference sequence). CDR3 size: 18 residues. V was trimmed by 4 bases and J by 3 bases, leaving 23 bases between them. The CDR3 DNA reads TGTGCCAGCAGTTCTCTATCCCCCAGGAGGGGTAAAACAGATACGCAGTATTTT. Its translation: CASSSLSPRRGKTDTQYF.

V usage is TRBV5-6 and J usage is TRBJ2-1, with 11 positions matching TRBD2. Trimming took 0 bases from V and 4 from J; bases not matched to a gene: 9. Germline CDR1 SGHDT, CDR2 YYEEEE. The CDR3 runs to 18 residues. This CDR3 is CASSLVGAGLAVYNEQFF. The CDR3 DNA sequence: TGTGCCAGCAGCTTGGTTGGAGCGGGACTAGCGGTTTACAATGAGCAGTTCTTC.

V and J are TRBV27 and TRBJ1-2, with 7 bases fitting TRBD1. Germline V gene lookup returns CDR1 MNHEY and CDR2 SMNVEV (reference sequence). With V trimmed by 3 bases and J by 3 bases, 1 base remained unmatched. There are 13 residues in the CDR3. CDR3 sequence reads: CASSFGTDYGYTF. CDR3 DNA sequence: TGTGCCAGCAGTTTCGGGACAGACTATGGCTACACCTTC.

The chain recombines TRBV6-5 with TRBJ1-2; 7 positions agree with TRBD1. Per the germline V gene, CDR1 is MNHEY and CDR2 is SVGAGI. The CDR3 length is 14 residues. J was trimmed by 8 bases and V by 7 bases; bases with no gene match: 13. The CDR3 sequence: CASKRGWHRGGYTF. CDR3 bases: TGTGCCAGCAAGCGGGGGTGGCACAGGGGCGGCTACACCTTC.

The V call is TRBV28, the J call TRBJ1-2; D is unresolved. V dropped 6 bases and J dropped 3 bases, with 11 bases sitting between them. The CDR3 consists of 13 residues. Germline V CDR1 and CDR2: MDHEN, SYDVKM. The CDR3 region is CASRSPLHYGYTF. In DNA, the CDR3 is TGTGCCAGCAGGTCCCCTCTTCACTATGGCTACACCTTC.

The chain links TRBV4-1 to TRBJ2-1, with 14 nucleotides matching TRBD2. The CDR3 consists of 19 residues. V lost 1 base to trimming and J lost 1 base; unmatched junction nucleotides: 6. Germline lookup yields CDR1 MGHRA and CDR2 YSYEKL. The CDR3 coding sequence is TGCGCCAGCAGCCAAGGGGGACTAGCGGGAGATCCGTCCTACAATGAGCAGTTCTTC. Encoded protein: CASSQGGLAGDPSYNEQFF.

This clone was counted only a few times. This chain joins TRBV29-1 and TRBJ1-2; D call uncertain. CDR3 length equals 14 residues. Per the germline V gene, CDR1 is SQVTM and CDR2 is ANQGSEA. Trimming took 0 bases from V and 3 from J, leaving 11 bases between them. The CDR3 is CSVEESGGDYGYTF. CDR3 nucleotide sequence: TGCAGCGTTGAAGAATCCGGAGGCGACTATGGCTACACCTTC.

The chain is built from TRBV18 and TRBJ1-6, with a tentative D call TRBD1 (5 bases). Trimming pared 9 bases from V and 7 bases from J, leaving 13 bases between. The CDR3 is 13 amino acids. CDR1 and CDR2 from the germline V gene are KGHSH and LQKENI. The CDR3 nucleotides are TGTGCCAGTCGGGTGGAGGGGAATTCACCCCTCCACTTT. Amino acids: CASRVEGNSPLHF.

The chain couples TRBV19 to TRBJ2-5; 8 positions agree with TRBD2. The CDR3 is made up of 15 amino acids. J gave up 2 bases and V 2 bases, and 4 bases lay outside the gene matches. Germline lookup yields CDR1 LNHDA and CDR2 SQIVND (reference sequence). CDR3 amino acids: CASSISGSGQETQYF. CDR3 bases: TGTGCCAGTAGTATAAGCGGGAGTGGTCAAGAGACCCAGTACTTC.

The CDR3 DNA is TGTGCCAGCCGGGCTAGCGGGAGGACGCAAGAGACCCAGTACTTC. It encodes CASRASGRTQETQYF. The chain is built from TRBV6-5 and TRBJ2-5, with 11 bases identical to TRBD2. Germline CDR1 is MNHEY and CDR2 is SVGAGI. V was clipped by 8 bases and J by 2 bases; unmatched bases: 7. The CDR3 is made up of 15 amino acids.

The CDR3: CAKGGVICSPLHF. The DNA of the CDR3 is TGCGCCAAGGGAGGAGTAATATGTTCACCCCTCCACTTT. This chain joins TRBV23-1 and TRBJ1-6; no firm D call. TRBV23-1 is given ORF status, its function remaining uncertain. The CDR3 has 13 residues. The ends were cut back, 10 bases at V and 9 bases at J, with 16 bases in the middle.

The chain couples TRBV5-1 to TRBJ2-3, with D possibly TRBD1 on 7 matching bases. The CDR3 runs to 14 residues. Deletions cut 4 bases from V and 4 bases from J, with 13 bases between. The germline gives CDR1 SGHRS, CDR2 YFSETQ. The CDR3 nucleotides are TGCGCCAGCAGCCCCAGGGGGGAGGCAGATACGCAGTATTTT. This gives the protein CASSPRGEADTQYF.

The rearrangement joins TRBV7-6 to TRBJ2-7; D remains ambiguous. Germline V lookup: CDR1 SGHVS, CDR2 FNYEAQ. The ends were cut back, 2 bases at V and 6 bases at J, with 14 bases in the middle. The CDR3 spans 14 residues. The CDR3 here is CASSLMFLNGEQYF. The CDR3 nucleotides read TGTGCCAGCAGCTTAATGTTCTTGAACGGCGAGCAGTACTTC.

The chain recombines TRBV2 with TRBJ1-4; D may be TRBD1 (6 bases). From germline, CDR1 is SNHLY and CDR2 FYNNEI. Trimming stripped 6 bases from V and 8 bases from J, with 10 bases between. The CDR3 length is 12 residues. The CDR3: CASRDSPEKLFF. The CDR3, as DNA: TGTGCCAGCAGGGACAGCCCCGAAAAACTGTTTTTT.

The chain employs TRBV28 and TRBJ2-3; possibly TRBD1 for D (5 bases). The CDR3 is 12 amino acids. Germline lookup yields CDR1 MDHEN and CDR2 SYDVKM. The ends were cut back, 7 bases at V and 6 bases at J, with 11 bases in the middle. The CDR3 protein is CASNIPGDTQYF. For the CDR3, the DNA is TGTGCCAGCAATATTCCAGGGGATACGCAGTATTTT.

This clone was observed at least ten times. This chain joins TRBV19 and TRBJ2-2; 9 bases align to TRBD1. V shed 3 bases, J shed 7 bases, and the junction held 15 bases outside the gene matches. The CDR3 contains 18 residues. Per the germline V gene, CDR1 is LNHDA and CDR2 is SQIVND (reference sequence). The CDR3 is CASSIPPTGGGSIGELFF. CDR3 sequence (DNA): TGTGCCAGTAGTATCCCTCCGACAGGGGGTGGTAGTATCGGGGAGCTGTTTTTT.